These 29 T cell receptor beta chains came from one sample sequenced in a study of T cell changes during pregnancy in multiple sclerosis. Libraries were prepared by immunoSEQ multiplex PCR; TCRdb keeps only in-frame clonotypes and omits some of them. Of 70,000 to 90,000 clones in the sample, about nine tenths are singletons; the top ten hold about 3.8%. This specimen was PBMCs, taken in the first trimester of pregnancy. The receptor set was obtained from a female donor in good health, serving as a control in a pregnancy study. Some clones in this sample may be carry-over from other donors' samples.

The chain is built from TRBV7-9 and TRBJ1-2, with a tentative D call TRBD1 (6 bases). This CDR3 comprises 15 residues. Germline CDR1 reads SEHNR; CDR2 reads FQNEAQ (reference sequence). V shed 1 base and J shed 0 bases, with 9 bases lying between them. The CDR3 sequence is CASSLGQEANYGYTF. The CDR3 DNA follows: TGTGCCAGCAGCTTAGGACAGGAAGCTAACTATGGCTACACCTTC.

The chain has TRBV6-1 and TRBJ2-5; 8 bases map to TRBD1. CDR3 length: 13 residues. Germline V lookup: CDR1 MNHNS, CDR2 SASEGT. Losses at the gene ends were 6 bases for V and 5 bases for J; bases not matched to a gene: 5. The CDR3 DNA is TGTGCCAGCAGCCCCCAGGGGGCTGAGACCCAGTACTTC. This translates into CASSPQGAETQYF.

The CDR3, as DNA: TGTGCCAGCAGCCAAGAGGGTAGGACAGGGGGATCAGCGGGAGCCATGACAGATACGCAGTATTTT. Its translation: CASSQEGRTGGSAGAMTDTQYF. The rearrangement links TRBV4-2 to TRBJ2-3, with 10 bases identical to TRBD1. This CDR3 is built from 22 residues. Germline V gene sequence: CDR1 LGHNA, CDR2 YNFKEQ. V was clipped by 0 bases and J by 3 bases; unmatched bases: 21.

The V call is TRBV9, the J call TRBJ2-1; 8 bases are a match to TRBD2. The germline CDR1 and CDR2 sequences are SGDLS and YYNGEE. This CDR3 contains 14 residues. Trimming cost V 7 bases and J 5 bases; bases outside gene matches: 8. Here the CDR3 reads CASRGSGDNNEQFF. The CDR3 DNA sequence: TGTGCCAGCCGAGGTAGCGGGGATAACAATGAGCAGTTCTTC.

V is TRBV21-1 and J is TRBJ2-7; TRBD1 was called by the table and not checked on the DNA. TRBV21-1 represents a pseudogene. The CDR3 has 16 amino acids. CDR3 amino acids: CASSKEDSGALYEQYF. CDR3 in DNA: TGTGCCAGCAGCAAAGAGGACAGTGGGGCTTTATACGAGCAGTACTTC.

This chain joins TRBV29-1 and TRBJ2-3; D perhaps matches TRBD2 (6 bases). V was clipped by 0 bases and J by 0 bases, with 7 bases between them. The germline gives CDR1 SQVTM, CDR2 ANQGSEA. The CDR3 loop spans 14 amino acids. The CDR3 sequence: CSVEDSGSTDTQYF. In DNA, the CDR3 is TGCAGCGTTGAAGATAGCGGAAGCACAGATACGCAGTATTTT.

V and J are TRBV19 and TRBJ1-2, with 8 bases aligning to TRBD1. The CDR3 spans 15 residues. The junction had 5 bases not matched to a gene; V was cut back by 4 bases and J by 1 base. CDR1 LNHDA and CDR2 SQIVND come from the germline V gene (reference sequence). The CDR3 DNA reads TGTGCCAGTAGTACCGGACAGGGCTTTAACTATGGCTACACCTTC. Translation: CASSTGQGFNYGYTF.

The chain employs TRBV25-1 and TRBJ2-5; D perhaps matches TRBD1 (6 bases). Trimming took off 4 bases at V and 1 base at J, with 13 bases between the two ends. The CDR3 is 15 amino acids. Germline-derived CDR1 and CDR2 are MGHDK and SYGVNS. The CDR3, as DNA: TGTGCCAGCAGTGCGACAGGAGCCTTCCAAGAGACCCAGTACTTC. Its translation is CASSATGAFQETQYF.

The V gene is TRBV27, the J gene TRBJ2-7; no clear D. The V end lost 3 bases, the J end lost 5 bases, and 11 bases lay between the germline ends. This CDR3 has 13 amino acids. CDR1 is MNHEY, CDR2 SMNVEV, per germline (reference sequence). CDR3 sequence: CASSFLGQNEQYF. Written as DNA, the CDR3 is TGTGCCAGCAGTTTTCTTGGGCAGAACGAGCAGTACTTC.

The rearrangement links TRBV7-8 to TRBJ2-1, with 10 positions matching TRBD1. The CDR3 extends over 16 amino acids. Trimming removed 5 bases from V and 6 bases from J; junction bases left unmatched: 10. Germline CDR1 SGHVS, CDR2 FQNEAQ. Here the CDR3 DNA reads TGTGCCAGCAGCCCACCCCGGGACAGGGGTCCCAATGAGCAGTTCTTC. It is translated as CASSPPRDRGPNEQFF.

This chain's CDR3 is CASSGTDITDTQYF. The CDR3 nucleotides are TGCGCCTCCTCCGGGACTGACATCACAGATACGCAGTATTTT. The chain combines TRBV10-2 with TRBJ2-3; D possibly corresponds to TRBD2 (6 bases). The CDR3 consists of 14 residues. V was pared by 11 bases and J by 2 bases, with 17 bases between. The germline V gene encodes CDR1 WSHSY and CDR2 SAAADI.

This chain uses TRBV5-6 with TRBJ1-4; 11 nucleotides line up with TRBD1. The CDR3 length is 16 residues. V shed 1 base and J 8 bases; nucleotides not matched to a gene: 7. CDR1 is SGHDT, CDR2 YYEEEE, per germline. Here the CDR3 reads CASSLRSGTGGEKLFF. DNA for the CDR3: TGTGCCAGCAGCTTGAGGTCCGGGACAGGGGGAGAAAAACTGTTTTTT. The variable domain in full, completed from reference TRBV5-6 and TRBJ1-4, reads DAGVTQSPTHLIKTRGQQVTLRCSPKSGHDTVSWYQQALGQGPQFIFQYYEEEERQRGNFPDRFSGHQFPNYSSELNVNALLLGDSALYLCASSLRSGTGGEKLFFGSGTQLSVL.

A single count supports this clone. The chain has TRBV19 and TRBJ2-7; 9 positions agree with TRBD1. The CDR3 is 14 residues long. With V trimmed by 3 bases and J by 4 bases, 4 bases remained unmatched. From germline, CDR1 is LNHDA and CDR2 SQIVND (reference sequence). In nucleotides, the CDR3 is TGTGCCAGTAGTATCGGGACAGGGAGGTACGAGCAGTACTTC. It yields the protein CASSIGTGRYEQYF.

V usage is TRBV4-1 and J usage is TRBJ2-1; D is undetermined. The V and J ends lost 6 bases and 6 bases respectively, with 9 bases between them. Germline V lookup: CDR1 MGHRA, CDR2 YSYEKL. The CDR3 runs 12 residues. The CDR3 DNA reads TGCGCCAGCAGTCCCGCGAGCAATGAGCAGTTCTTC. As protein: CASSPASNEQFF.

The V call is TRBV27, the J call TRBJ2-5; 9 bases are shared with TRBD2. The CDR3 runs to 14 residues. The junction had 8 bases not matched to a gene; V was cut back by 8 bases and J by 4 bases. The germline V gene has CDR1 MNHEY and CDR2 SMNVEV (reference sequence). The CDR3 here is CASAPLAGVETQYF. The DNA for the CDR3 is TGTGCCAGCGCCCCCTTAGCGGGAGTAGAGACCCAGTACTTC.

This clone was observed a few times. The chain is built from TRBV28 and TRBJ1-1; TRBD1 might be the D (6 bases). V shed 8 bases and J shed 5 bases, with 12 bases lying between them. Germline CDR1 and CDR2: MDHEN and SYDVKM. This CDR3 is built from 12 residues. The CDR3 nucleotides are TGTGCCAGCCGAGGGGGTGGGACTGAAGCTTTCTTT. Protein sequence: CASRGGGTEAFF.

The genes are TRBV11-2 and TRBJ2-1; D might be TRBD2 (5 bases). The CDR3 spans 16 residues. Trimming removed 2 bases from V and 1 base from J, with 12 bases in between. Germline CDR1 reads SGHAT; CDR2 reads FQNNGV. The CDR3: CASSLSSSGSYNEQFF. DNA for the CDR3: TGTGCCAGCAGCTTATCTAGCAGTGGGTCCTACAATGAGCAGTTCTTC.

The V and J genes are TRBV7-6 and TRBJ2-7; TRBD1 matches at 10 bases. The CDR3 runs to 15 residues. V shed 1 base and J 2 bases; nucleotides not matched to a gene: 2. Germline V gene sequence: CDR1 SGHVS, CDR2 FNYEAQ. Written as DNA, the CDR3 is TGTGCCAGCAGCTTAGGACAGGGGGCCCCCTACGAGCAGTACTTC. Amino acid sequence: CASSLGQGAPYEQYF.

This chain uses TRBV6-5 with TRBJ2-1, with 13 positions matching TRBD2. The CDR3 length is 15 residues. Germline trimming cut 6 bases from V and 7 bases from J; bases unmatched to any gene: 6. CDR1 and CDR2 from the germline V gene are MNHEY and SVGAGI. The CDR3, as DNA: TGTGCCAGCAGGAAAACTAGCGGGGGGGGTAATGAGCAGTTCTTC. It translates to CASRKTSGGGNEQFF.

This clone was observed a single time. The DNA of the CDR3 is TGTGCCAGCAGCTCCCGGGGGGGAGACAATGAGCAGTTCTTC. This sequence encodes CASSSRGGDNEQFF. This chain connects TRBV5-4 to TRBJ2-1, with 8 positions matching TRBD2. Germline CDR1 and CDR2: SGHNT and YYREEE (reference sequence). The V segment lost 3 bases and the J segment 5 bases; nucleotides outside the gene matches: 4. This CDR3 is 14 amino acids long.

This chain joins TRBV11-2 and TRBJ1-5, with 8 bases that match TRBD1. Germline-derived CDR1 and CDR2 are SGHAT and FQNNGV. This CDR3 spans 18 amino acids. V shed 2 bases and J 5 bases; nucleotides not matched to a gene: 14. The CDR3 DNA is TGTGCCAGCAGCTTATGGGGACAGGCCATCATACCGGATCAGCCCCAGCATTTT. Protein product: CASSLWGQAIIPDQPQHF. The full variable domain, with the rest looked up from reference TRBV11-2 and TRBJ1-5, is EAGVAQSPRYKIIEKRQSVAFWCNPISGHATLYWYQQILGQGPKLLIQFQNNGVVDDSQLPKDRFSAERLKGVDSTLKIQPAKLEDSAVYLCASSLWGQAIIPDQPQHFGDGTRLSIL.

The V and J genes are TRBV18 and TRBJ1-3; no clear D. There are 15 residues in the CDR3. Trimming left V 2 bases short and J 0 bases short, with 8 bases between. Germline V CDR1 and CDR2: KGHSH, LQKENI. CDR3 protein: CASSPETLSGNTIYF. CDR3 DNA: TGTGCCAGCTCACCAGAGACTCTCTCTGGAAACACCATATATTTT. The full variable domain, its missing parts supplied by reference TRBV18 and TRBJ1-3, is NAGVMQNPRHLVRRRGQEARLRCSPMKGHSHVYWYRQLPEEGLKFMVYLQKENIIDESGMPKERFSAEFPKEGPSILRIQQVVRGDSAAYFCASSPETLSGNTIYFGEGSWLTVV.

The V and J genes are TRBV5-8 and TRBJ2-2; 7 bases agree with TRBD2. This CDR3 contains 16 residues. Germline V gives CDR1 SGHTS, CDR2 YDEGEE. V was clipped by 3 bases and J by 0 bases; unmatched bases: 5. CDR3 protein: CASSSLAVANTGELFF. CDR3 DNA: TGTGCCAGCAGCTCGCTAGCGGTCGCGAACACCGGGGAGCTGTTTTTT.

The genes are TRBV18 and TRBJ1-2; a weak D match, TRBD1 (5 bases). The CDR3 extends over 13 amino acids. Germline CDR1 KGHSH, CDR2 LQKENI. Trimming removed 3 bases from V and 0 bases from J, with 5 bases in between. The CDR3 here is CASSPDTNYGYTF. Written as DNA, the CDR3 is TGTGCCAGCTCACCGGACACTAACTATGGCTACACCTTC.

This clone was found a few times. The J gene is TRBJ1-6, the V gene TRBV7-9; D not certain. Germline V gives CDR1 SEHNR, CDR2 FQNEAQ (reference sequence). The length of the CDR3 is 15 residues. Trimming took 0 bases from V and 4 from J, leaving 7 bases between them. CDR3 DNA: TGTGCCAGCAGCTTAGCAACAGCATATAATTCACCCCTCCACTTT. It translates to CASSLATAYNSPLHF. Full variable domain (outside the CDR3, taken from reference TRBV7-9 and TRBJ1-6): DTGVSQNPRHKITKRGQNVTFRCDPISEHNRLYWYRQTLGQGPEFLTYFQNEAQLEKSRLLSDRFSAERPKGSFSTLEIQRTEQGDSAMYLCASSLATAYNSPLHFGNGTRLTVT.

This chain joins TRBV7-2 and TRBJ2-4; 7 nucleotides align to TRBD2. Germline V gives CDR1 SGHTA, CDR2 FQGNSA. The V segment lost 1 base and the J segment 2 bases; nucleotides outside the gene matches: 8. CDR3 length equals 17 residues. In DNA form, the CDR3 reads TGTGCCAGCAGCTTAGTTCCAGGGCGGGAGCCCAAAAACATTCAGTACTTC. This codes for CASSLVPGREPKNIQYF.

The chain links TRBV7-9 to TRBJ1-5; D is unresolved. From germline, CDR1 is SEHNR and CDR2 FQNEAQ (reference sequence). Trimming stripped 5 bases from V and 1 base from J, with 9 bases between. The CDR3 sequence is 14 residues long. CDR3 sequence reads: CASSPSLSNQPQHF. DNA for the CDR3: TGTGCCAGCAGCCCGTCCCTAAGCAATCAGCCCCAGCATTTT.

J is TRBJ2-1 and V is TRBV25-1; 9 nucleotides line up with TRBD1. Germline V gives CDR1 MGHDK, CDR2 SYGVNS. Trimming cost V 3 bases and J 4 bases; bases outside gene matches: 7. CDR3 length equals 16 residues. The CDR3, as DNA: TGTGCCAGCAGTGAGGGGGCGGGGACAGGGTACAATGAGCAGTTCTTC. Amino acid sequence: CASSEGAGTGYNEQFF.

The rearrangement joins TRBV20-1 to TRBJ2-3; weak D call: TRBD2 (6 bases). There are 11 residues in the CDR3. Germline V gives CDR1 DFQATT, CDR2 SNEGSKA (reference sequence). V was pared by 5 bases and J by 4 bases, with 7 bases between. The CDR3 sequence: CSARLADTQYF. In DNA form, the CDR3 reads TGCAGTGCTCGACTAGCAGATACGCAGTATTTT.